The present TCR beta chain was sequenced within a study of patients and donors after allogeneic stem cell transplantation. TCRdb reanalysed the RT-PCR reads using MiXCR and keeps one entry per CDR3 protein. The repertoire holds approximately 61,000 distinct CDR3 sequences, more than 10% seen once, with under 40% in the top ten. V lost 5 bases, J lost 3 bases, and 11 bases lay in between. This CDR3 is built from 12 residues. Germline values: CDR1 DFQATT, CDR2 SNEGSKA (reference sequence). The TCR sequence derives from a human donor who was either an allogeneic HSCT recipient or a stem cell or donor lymphocyte infusion donor (not recorded which). It is not recorded whose cells these are; they may come from a transplant donor. Sequences were obtained from blood, either unsorted or a sorted T cell fraction (not recorded which). The chain employs TRBV20-1 and TRBJ2-7; the D gene is possibly TRBD1 (6 bases). CDR3 loop: CSAEGESYEQYF. CDR3 DNA: TGCAGTGCTGAGGGGGAAAGCTACGAGCAGTACTTC.